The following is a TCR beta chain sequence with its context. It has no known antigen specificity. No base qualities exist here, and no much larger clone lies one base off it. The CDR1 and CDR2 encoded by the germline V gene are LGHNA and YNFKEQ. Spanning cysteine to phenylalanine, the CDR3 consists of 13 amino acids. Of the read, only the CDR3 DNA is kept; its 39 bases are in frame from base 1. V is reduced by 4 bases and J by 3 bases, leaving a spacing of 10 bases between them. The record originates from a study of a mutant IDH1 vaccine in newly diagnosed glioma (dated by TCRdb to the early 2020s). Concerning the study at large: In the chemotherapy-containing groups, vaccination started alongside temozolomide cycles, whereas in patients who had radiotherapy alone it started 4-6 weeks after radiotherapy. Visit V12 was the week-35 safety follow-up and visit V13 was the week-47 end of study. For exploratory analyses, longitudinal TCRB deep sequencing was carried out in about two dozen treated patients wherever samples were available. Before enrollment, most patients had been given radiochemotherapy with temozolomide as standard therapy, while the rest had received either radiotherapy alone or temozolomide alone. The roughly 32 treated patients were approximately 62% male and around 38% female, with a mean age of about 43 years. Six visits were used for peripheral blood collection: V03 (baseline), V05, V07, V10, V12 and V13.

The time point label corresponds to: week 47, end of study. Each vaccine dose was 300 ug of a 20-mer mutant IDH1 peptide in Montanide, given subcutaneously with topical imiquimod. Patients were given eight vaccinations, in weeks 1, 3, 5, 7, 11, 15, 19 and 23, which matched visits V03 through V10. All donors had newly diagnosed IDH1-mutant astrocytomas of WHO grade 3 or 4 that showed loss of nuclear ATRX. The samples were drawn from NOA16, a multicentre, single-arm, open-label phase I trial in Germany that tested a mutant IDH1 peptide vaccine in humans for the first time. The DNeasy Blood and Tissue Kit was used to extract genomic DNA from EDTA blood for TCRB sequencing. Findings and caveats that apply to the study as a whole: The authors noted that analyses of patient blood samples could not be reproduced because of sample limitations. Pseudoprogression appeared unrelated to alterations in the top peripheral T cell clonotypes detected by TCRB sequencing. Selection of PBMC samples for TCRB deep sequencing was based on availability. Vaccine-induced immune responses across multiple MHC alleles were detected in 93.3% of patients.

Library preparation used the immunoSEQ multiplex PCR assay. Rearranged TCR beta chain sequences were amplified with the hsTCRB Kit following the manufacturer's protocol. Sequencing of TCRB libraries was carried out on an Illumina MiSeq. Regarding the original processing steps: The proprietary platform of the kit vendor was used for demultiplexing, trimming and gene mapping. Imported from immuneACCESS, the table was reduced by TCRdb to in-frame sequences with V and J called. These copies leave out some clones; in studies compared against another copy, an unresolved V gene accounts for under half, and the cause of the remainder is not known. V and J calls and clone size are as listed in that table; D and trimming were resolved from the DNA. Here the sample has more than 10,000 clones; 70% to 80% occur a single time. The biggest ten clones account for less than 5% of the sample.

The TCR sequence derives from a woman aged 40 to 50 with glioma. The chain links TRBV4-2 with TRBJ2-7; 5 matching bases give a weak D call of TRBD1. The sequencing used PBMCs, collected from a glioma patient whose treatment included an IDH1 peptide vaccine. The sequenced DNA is TGTGCCAGCAGCCCATTTACAGGCTACGAGCAGTACTTC. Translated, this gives CASSPFTGYEQYF.